This TCR beta chain was retrieved from a study of T cell repertoires in cytomegalovirus infection. Overall study: CMV infection and matching HLA type were both indicated by public TCR beta signatures. Notes on the study in general: Predominance within the ex vivo response was attributable to HLA-C-restricted CMV-specific TCR beta clonotypes. Identification of carriers of CMV plus the relevant HLA was performed using cumulative public TCR beta family frequency.

The CDR3 contains 13 residues. Germline V lookup: CDR1 ENHRY, CDR2 SYGVKD. Trimming took off 7 bases at V and 5 bases at J, with 12 bases between the two ends. TCRdb redid the calling of the reads with MiXCR, one entry per CDR3 protein. The sample shows 800,000 to 950,000 distinct CDR3 sequences, 30% to 35% of them seen only once. This clonotype has more than one count but fewer than ten. The antigen is not known. Here the sequenced sample was cultured CD8+ T cells from PBMCs, taken from culture after CMV antigen stimulation. This receptor was identified in a human donor in good health (CMV status not recorded). Some clones in this sample may be carry-over from other donors' samples. The rearrangement uses TRBV10-3 and TRBJ2-1, with D uncertain. The CDR3 loop reads CAITLSADNEQFF. CDR3 coding DNA: TGTGCCATCACCCTATCGGCAGACAATGAGCAGTTCTTC.